The next 9 T cell receptor beta chains were all read from a single sample in a study of PD-L1 blockade in urothelial cancer. Using immunoSEQ multiplex PCR, the repertoire was profiled, and TCRdb retains in-frame clones only, with some absent. The sample lists over 65,000 clones; 80% to 85% were seen once. This material consisted of PBMCs, taken around atezolizumab (anti-PD-L1) treatment. These receptors were collected from a man in his 70s with urothelial cancer.

This clone was recorded a few times. The V call is TRBV27, the J call TRBJ2-7; 10 nucleotides line up with TRBD1. The CDR3 is 13 residues long. Looked up from germline, CDR1 is MNHEY and CDR2 is SMNVEV (reference sequence). Losses at the gene ends were 2 bases for V and 11 bases for J; bases not matched to a gene: 6. CDR3 in amino acids: CASSLLGGQGKYF. The DNA of the CDR3 is TGTGCCAGCAGTTTACTCGGGGGACAGGGGAAGTACTTC.

This chain connects TRBV11-1 to TRBJ1-5; D gene ambiguous. The germline CDR1 and CDR2 sequences are SGHAT and FQDESV (reference sequence). This CDR3 has 13 amino acids. Trimming took 2 bases from V and 5 from J, leaving 7 bases between them. The CDR3 protein is CASSLNNDQPQHF. The CDR3 coding sequence is TGTGCCAGCAGCTTAAACAACGATCAGCCCCAGCATTTT.

This chain links TRBV19 with TRBJ2-7; 7 bases agree with TRBD1. This CDR3 has 15 amino acids. Germline trimming cut 1 base from V and 2 bases from J; bases unmatched to any gene: 5. Germline V gene lookup returns CDR1 LNHDA and CDR2 SQIVND (reference sequence). The CDR3: CASSIVATGPYEQYF. The DNA of the CDR3 is TGTGCCAGTAGTATAGTTGCGACAGGGCCCTACGAGCAGTACTTC.

V is TRBV29-1 and J is TRBJ1-1, with D tentatively TRBD1 (5 bases). Germline V CDR1 and CDR2: SQVTM, ANQGSEA. V was clipped by 4 bases and J by 1 base, with 10 bases between them. The CDR3 has 13 amino acids. This CDR3 is CSVVAGQNTEAFF. Written as DNA, the CDR3 is TGCAGCGTTGTGGCAGGGCAGAACACTGAAGCTTTCTTT.

The chain joins TRBV4-2 to TRBJ1-1, with 8 positions matching TRBD1. The CDR3 has 14 residues. V was pared by 4 bases and J by 2 bases, with 3 bases of the junction left unmatched. CDR1 is LGHNA, CDR2 YNFKEQ, per germline. CDR3 nucleotide sequence: TGTGCCAGCAGCCTAACAGGGGGTAACACTGAAGCTTTCTTT. It specifies CASSLTGGNTEAFF.

This chain uses TRBV5-4 with TRBJ1-3, with TRBD1 identical over 7 bases. The germline V gene has CDR1 SGHNT and CDR2 YYREEE (reference sequence). Trimming removed 4 bases from V and 0 bases from J; junction bases left unmatched: 7. The CDR3 is 16 amino acids. CDR3 loop: CASSPGAGGSGNTIYF. The CDR3 bases are TGTGCCAGCAGCCCCGGGGCAGGGGGCTCTGGAAACACCATATATTTT.

Only a few counts were recorded for this clone. This sequence joins TRBV19 and TRBJ2-3; TRBD2 aligns across 9 bases. The CDR3 extends over 15 amino acids. V was clipped by 7 bases and J by 9 bases; unmatched bases: 14. Germline CDR1 LNHDA, CDR2 SQIVND (reference sequence). CDR3 in amino acids: CASTASGTPIETQYF. The CDR3 DNA reads as TGTGCCAGTACCGCTAGCGGGACCCCCATTGAGACGCAGTATTTT.

The V call is TRBV19, the J call TRBJ1-1; a weak D match, TRBD1 (6 bases). CDR3 length: 16 residues. Trimming took off 7 bases at V and 0 bases at J, with 18 bases between the two ends. Germline V gene data show CDR1 as LNHDA and CDR2 as SQIVND (reference sequence). The CDR3 sequence is CASTPLSTGMNTEAFF. Written as DNA, the CDR3 is TGTGCCAGTACCCCTTTGTCGACAGGAATGAACACTGAAGCTTTCTTT.

V and J are TRBV25-1 and TRBJ2-1, with a weak D call TRBD2 (6 bases). This CDR3 contains 15 residues. Germline loops: CDR1 MGHDK, CDR2 SYGVNS. The V gene lost 6 bases and the J gene lost 4 bases, with 16 bases spanning the gap. CDR3 in DNA: TGTGCCAGCAGAGAAACGGGACTCCAATACAATGAGCAGTTCTTC. As protein: CASRETGLQYNEQFF. Variable domain in full (rest from reference TRBV25-1 and TRBJ2-1): EADIYQTPRYLVIGTGKKITLECSQTMGHDKMYWYQQDPGMELHLIHYSYGVNSTEKGDLSSESTVSRIRTEHFPLTLESARPSHTSQYLCASRETGLQYNEQFFGPGTRLTVL.